These 8 T cell receptor beta chains originate from one sample sequenced in a study of T cells in Graves' hyperthyroidism and ophthalmopathy. The CDR3 regions of TCR beta were amplified from RNA transcripts. The HTBI primer set was used in a first-round RT-PCR of the TCR CDR3. TCRdb used MiXCR to reprocess the multiplex PCR reads, holding one entry per CDR3 protein. The sample yields 350,000 or so distinct CDR3 sequences, approximately 18% seen once. Specimen: blood. The receptor set was obtained from a middle-aged woman with Graves' ophthalmopathy.

This clonotype was observed many times. The rearrangement uses TRBV7-8 and TRBJ1-1; tentative D call: TRBD1 (5 bases). The CDR3 sequence is 16 residues long. Looked up from germline, CDR1 is SGHVS and CDR2 is FQNEAQ. Trimming cost V 5 bases and J 3 bases, with 19 bases left between them. CDR3 region: CASSPSGGWRDTEAFF. The CDR3 bases are TGTGCCAGCAGCCCTTCCGGGGGGTGGAGAGACACTGAAGCTTTCTTT.

In this sample, this clonotype turned up many times. The chain has TRBV11-2 and TRBJ2-5, with TRBD1 matching over 7 bases. V trimming: 5 bases; J trimming: 6 bases; junction bases outside the gene matches: 12. The germline V gene has CDR1 SGHAT and CDR2 FQNNGV. This CDR3 spans 15 amino acids. CDR3 sequence: CASSGLQGVRQTQYF. The CDR3 nucleotides are TGTGCCAGCAGCGGTCTTCAGGGGGTTCGGCAGACCCAGTACTTC.

V gene TRBV5-1 combines with J gene TRBJ1-3; perhaps TRBD1 as D (5 bases). CDR3 length: 19 residues. CDR1 SGHRS and CDR2 YFSETQ come from the germline V gene. Trimming pared 7 bases from V and 0 bases from J, leaving 26 bases between. As DNA, the CDR3 is TGCGCCAGCTGCAGGTTCTACCCCTCCGACAGCACCTCTGGAAACACCATATATTTT. Translating gives CASCRFYPSDSTSGNTIYF.

This clonotype was found many times. The J gene is TRBJ2-5, the V gene TRBV27; 10 nucleotides agree with TRBD2. Trimming at V came to 8 bases and at J to 2 bases, leaving 5 bases not matched to a gene. Germline CDR1 MNHEY, CDR2 SMNVEV (reference sequence). There are 14 residues in the CDR3. The DNA of the CDR3 is TGTGCCAGCGGAGGACTAGCGGTTCAAGAGACCCAGTACTTC. It yields the protein CASGGLAVQETQYF.

This clonotype was recorded a few times. V is TRBV15 and J is TRBJ2-7; 13 nucleotides line up with TRBD2. V shed 0 bases and J 3 bases; nucleotides not matched to a gene: 5. The CDR3 has 17 amino acids. CDR1 and CDR2 (germline): LNHNV, YYDKDF (reference sequence). The CDR3 sequence is CATSRDGLAGEIYEQYF. The CDR3 DNA follows: TGTGCCACCAGCAGAGACGGACTAGCGGGAGAGATCTACGAGCAGTACTTC. The complete variable domain, with remaining parts taken from reference TRBV15 and TRBJ2-7, reads DAMVIQNPRYQVTQFGKPVTLSCSQTLNHNVMYWYQQKSSQAPKLLFHYYDKDFNNEADTPDNFQSRRPNTSFCFLDIRSPGLGDTAMYLCATSRDGLAGEIYEQYFGPGTRLTVT.

In this sample, this clonotype turned up many times. This CDR3 reads CASSLLPTGGAVGYTF. The CDR3 DNA follows: TGCGCCAGCAGCCTCCTCCCGACAGGGGGCGCGGTTGGCTACACCTTC. This chain links TRBV4-1 with TRBJ1-2; TRBD1 aligns across 10 bases. V shed 4 bases and J 7 bases; nucleotides not matched to a gene: 12. The CDR3 contains 16 residues. Germline loops: CDR1 MGHRA, CDR2 YSYEKL.

The chain is built from TRBV7-2 and TRBJ1-2; 10 nucleotides agree with TRBD1. The CDR3 has 17 residues. The V gene's germline CDR1 is SGHTA and CDR2 FQGNSA. The trim removed 0 bases at V and 8 bases at J, leaving 12 bases unmatched. The CDR3 loop reads CASSLARVRQGAGGYTF. The CDR3 coding sequence is TGTGCCAGCAGCTTAGCTCGCGTCCGACAGGGGGCAGGGGGCTACACCTTC. Drawing the rest from reference TRBV7-2 and TRBJ1-2, the complete variable domain is GAGVSQSPSNKVTEKGKDVELRCDPISGHTALYWYRQSLGQGLEFLIYFQGNSAPDKSGLPSDRFSAERTGGSVSTLTIQRTQQEDSAVYLCASSLARVRQGAGGYTFGSGTRLTVV.

There are many counts of this clonotype. The chain carries TRBV6-2 or TRBV6-3 and TRBJ2-7, with D perhaps matching TRBD2 (6 bases). V was clipped by 6 bases and J by 1 base, with 16 bases between them. Germline values: CDR1 MNHEY, CDR2 SVGEGT. The CDR3 sequence is 15 residues long. The CDR3 coding sequence is TGTGCCAGCAGATTACTAGCTACCGGGTCCTACGAGCAGTACTTC. Amino acid sequence: CASRLLATGSYEQYF.